Listed below are T cell receptor beta chains from one sample, sequenced in a study of post-analysis software for immune sequencing data. TCRdb passed the PCR reads through MiXCR, listing each CDR3 protein once. The sample lists around 180,000 distinct CDR3 sequences, approximately 31% occurring once. The sequenced material came from blood. All receptors come from a girl aged 5-17 years with multiple sclerosis. Each CDR3 is given without its conserved first and last residue.

v_call cdr3_aa
TRBV12-3/TRBV12-4 ASGGSNYGYT
TRBV5-1 ASSRAGDYEQY
TRBV10-1 ASTPGTSGSNEQF
TRBV6-2/TRBV6-3 ASSYTGTTQY
TRBV19 ASSIQGAGETQY
TRBV11-2 ASSAIPPVTEAF
TRBV6-5 TSRPRWEAKNIQY
TRBV9 ASSVVPSQPLNTQY
TRBV5-1 ASSLGAGDTGELF
TRBV2 AVGAGVAYNEQF
TRBV28 ASSPRGPRSSYEQY
TRBV4-1 ASSRALAAVNTEAF
TRBV16 AGSQSSMGQNGYT
TRBV6-4 ASSRLAGDRDTQC
TRBV6-2/TRBV6-3 ASSLRSSYEQY
TRBV7-9 ASSQGLIPFYEQY
TRBV20-1 SARDRRGNQPQH
TRBV6-5 ASSRTSGEGSYNEQF
TRBV19 ASSVGANEQF
TRBV2 ASTFRGGQETQY
TRBV27 ASSPRVGRFTDTQY
TRBV6-5 ASSPGQAFDEQF
TRBV4-1 ASSRGTGGYEQF
TRBV5-1 ASSLRGTGTYEQY
TRBV6-5 ASSNRGPGELF
TRBV12-3/TRBV12-4 ASSPRDRDNQPQH
TRBV10-3 AIRAGVTDTQY
TRBV18 ASSWTFTDMQY
TRBV6-5 ASSSAYRVPYEQY
TRBV5-1 ASSSAGAGDTQY
TRBV20-1 SARGRAGGADTQY
TRBV2 ASSAAGGGTEAF
TRBV5-8 ASMTDTQY
TRBV11-2 AGSLDGFGGGPGYEQY
TRBV5-5 ASSFGGGPITGELF
TRBV28 ASKDEITSTDTQY
TRBV20-1 SARTGTSGTYEQY
TRBV28 ASSLLGGGEKLF
TRBV19 ASKEARVEEKLF
TRBV27 ASSLGSLYEQY